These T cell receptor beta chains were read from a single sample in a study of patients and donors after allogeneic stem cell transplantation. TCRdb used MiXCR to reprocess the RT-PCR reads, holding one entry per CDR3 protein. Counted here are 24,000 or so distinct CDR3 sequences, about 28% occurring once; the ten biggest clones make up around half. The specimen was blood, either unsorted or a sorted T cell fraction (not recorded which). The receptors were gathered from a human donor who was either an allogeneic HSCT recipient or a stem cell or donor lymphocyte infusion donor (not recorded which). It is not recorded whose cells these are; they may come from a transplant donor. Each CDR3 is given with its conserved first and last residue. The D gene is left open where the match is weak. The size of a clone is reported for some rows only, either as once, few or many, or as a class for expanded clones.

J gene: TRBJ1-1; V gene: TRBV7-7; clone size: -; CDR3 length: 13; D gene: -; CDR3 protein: CASSQMLNTEAFF; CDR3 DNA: TGTGCTAGCAGCCAGATGTTGAACACTGAAGCTTTCTTT
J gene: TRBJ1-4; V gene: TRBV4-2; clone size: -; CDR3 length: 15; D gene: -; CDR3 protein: CASSQVGQKDEKLFF; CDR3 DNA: TGTGCCAGCAGCCAAGTGGGGCAGAAAGATGAAAAACTGTTTTTT
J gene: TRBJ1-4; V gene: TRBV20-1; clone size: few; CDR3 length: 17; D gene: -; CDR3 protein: CSASYPLIHQENEKLFF; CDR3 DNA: TGCAGTGCTTCCTACCCCCTTATACATCAAGAGAATGAAAAACTGTTTTTT
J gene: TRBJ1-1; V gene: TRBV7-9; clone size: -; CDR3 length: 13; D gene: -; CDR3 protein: CASSLQGDTEAFF; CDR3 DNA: TGTGCCAGCAGCTTACAGGGTGACACTGAAGCTTTCTTT
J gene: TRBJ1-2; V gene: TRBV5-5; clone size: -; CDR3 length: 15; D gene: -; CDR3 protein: CASSRGVGERYGYTF; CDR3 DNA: TGTGCCAGCAGTCGAGGTGTGGGGGAAAGGTATGGCTACACCTTC
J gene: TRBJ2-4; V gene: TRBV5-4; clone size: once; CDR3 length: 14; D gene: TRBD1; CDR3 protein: CASSLQGAPGIQYF; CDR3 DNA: TGTGCCAGCAGCTTACAGGGGGCGCCGGGCATTCAGTACTTC
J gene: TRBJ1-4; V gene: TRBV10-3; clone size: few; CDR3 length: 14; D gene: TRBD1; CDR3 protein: CAIRGTGANEKLFF; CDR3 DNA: TGTGCCATCAGAGGGACAGGGGCTAATGAAAAACTGTTTTTT
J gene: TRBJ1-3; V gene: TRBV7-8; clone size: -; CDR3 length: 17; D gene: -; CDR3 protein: CASTKVARTFSGNTIYF; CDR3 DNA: TGTGCCAGCACAAAAGTTGCCCGGACCTTCTCTGGAAACACCATATATTTT
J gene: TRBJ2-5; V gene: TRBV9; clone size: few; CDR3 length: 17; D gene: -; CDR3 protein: CASSVGGGNSGQETQYF; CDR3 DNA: TGTGCCAGCAGCGTAGGAGGGGGGAATAGCGGTCAAGAGACCCAGTACTTC
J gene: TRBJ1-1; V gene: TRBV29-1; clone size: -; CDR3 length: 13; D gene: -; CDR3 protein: CSVEGRGTTEAFF; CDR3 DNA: TGCAGCGTTGAAGGGAGGGGAACCACTGAAGCTTTCTTT
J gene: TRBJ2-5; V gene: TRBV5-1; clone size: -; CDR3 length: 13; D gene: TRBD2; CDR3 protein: CASSLAGRETQYF; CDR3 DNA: TGCGCCAGCAGTTTAGCGGGGCGAGAGACCCAGTACTTC
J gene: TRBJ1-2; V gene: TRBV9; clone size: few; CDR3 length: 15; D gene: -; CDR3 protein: CASSVEAGRNYGYTF; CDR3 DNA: TGTGCCAGCAGCGTAGAGGCCGGGCGTAACTATGGCTACACCTTC
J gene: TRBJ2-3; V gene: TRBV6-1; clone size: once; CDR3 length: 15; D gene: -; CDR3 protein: CASSELGWSTDTQYF; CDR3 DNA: TGTGCCAGCAGTGAATTAGGATGGAGCACAGATACGCAGTATTTT
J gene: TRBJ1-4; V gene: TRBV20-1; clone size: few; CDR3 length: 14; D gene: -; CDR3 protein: CSARARWTSEKLFF; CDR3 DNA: TGCAGTGCTAGAGCCCGATGGACAAGTGAAAAACTGTTTTTT
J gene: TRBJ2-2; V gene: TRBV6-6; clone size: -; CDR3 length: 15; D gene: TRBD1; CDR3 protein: CASSYSGQGTGELFF; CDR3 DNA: TGTGCCAGCAGTTACTCCGGACAGGGAACCGGGGAGCTGTTTTTT
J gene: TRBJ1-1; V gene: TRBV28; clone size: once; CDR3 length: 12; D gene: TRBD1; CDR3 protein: CASNTGGRVAFF; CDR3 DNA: TGTGCCAGTAATACAGGGGGGAGGGTAGCTTTCTTT
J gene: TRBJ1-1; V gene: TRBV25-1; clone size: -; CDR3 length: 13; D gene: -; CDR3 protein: CASSVFGQSEAFF; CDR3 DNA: TGTGCCAGCAGTGTCTTCGGACAGAGTGAAGCTTTCTTT
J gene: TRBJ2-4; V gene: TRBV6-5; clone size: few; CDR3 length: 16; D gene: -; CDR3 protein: CASSYAGNSAKNIQYF; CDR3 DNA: TGTGCCAGCAGTTACGCGGGGAATTCCGCCAAAAACATTCAGTACTTC
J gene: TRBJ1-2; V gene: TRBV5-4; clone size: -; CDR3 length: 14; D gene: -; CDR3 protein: CASSLDPGKTSYTF; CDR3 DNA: TGTGCCAGCAGCTTGGATCCAGGGAAGACAAGCTACACCTTC
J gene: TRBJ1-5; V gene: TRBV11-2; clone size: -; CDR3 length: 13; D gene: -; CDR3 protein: CASSPRSNQPQHF; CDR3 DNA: TGTGCCAGCAGCCCGCGAAGCAATCAGCCCCAGCATTTT
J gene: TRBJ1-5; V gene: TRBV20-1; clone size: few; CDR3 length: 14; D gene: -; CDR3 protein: CSATLTGPNQPQHF; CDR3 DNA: TGCAGTGCTACCTTGACAGGCCCCAATCAGCCCCAGCATTTT
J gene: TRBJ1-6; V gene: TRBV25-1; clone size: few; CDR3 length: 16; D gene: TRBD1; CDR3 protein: CASSPLGGQGGSPLHF; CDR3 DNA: TGTGCCAGCAGTCCGTTAGGGGGACAGGGTGGGTCACCCCTCCACTTT
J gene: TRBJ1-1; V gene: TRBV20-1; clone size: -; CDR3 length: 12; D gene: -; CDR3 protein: CSAGQRNTEAFF; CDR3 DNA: TGCAGTGCTGGACAGAGGAACACTGAAGCTTTCTTT
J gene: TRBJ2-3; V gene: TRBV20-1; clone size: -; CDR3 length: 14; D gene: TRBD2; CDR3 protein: CSATRLAATDTQYF; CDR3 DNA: TGCAGTGCTACTCGGCTAGCGGCCACAGATACGCAGTATTTT
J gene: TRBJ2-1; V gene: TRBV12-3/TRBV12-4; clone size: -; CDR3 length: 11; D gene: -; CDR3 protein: CASSFGGEQFF; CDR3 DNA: TGTGCCAGCAGTTTTGGTGGTGAGCAGTTCTTC
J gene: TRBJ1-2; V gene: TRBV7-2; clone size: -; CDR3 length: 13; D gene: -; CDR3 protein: CASSPAGGSGYTF; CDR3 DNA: TGTGCCAGCAGCCCCGCCGGGGGAAGTGGCTACACCTTC
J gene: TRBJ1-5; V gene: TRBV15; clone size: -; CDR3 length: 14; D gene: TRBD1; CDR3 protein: CATSRGTGHQPQHF; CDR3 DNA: TGTGCCACCAGCAGAGGGACAGGCCATCAGCCCCAGCATTTT
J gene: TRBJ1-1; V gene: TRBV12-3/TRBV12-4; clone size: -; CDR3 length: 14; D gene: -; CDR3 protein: CASTIGAGRTEAFF; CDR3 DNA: TGTGCCAGCACCATTGGGGCAGGGAGGACTGAAGCTTTCTTT
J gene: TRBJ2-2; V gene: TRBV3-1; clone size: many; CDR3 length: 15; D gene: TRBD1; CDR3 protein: CASSRTGGNTGELFF; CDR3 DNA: TGTGCCAGCAGCCGGACAGGGGGGAACACCGGGGAGCTGTTTTTT
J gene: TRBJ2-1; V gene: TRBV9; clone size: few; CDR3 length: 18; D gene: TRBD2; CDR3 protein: CASSHTKRGPPSYNEQFF; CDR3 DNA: TGTGCCAGCAGCCATACCAAGCGGGGGCCCCCGTCCTACAATGAGCAGTTCTTC
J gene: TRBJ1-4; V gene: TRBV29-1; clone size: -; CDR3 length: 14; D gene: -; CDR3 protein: CSVEGRVPNEKLFF; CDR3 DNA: TGCAGCGTTGAAGGTAGAGTGCCTAATGAAAAACTGTTTTTT
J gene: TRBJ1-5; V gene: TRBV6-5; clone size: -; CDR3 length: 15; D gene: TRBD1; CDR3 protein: CASSSGTGGGQPQHF; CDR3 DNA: TGTGCCAGCAGTTCCGGGACAGGGGGTGGTCAGCCCCAGCATTTT
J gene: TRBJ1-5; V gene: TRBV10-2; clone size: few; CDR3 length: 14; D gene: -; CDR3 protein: CASSGSRPNQPQHF; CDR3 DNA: TGCGCCAGCAGTGGCAGCCGTCCCAATCAGCCCCAGCATTTT
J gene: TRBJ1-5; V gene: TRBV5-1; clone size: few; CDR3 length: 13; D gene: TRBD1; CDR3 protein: CASSWTGDQPQHF; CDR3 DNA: TGCGCCAGCAGCTGGACAGGGGATCAGCCCCAGCATTTT
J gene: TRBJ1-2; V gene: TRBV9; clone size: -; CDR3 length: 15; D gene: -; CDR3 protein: CASSVGNRASYGYTF; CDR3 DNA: TGTGCCAGCAGCGTAGGGAACAGGGCAAGCTATGGCTACACCTTC
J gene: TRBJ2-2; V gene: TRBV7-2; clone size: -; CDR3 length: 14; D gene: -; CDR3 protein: CASSLGVGTGELFF; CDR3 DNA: TGTGCCAGCAGCTTAGGAGTGGGCACCGGGGAGCTGTTTTTT
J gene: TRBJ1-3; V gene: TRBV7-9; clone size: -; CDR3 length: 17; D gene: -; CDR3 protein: CASSLESPSLSGNTIYF; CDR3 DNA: TGTGCCAGCAGCTTAGAATCTCCCAGCCTCTCTGGAAACACCATATATTTT
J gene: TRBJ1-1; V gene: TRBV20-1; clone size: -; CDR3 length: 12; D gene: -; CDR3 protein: CSAPGQNPEAFF; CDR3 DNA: TGCAGTGCCCCCGGACAGAACCCTGAAGCTTTCTTT
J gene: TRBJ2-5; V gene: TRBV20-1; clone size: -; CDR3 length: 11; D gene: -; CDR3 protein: CSAPMGGTQYF; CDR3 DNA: TGCAGTGCCCCGATGGGAGGGACCCAGTACTTC
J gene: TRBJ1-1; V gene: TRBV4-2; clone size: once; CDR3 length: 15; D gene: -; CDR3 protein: CASSQEISLNTEAFF; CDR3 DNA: TGTGCCAGCAGCCAAGAAATTAGTCTGAACACTGAAGCTTTCTTT
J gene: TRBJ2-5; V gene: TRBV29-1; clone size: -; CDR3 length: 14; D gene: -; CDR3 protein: CSVDRGFLGETQYF; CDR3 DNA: TGCAGCGTGGATAGGGGGTTCCTCGGGGAGACCCAGTACTTC
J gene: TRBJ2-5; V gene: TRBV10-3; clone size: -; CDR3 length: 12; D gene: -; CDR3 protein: CAIRNRMQTQYF; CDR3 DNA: TGTGCCATCCGGAACAGGATGCAGACCCAGTACTTC